These T cell receptor beta chains were read from a single sample in a study of cytomegalovirus exposure and HLA in healthy donors. The protocol was immunoSEQ multiplex PCR, while the TCRdb copy is restricted to in-frame clones and leaves out a portion. Of roughly 120,000 clones in the sample, about 80% were seen once. Sequencing was performed on PBMCs. Every receptor here comes from a man aged 45-65 years in good health and CMV-seropositive. Each CDR3 is given without its conserved first and last residue.

v_call: TRBV5-1
cdr3_length: 12
cdr3_aa: ASRDDTGSYEQY

v_call: TRBV4-3
cdr3_length: 12
cdr3_aa: ASSQESLTGELF

v_call: TRBV5-6
cdr3_length: 13
cdr3_aa: ASSRAGGAGETQY

v_call: TRBV7-3
cdr3_length: 12
cdr3_aa: ASRVPGQYNEQF

v_call: TRBV5-4
cdr3_length: 10
cdr3_aa: ASSSSTDTQY

v_call: TRBV4-2
cdr3_length: 13
cdr3_aa: ASSQNRGLGREQY

v_call: TRBV19
cdr3_length: 14
cdr3_aa: ASSTRQGNSVAEQF

v_call: TRBV5-1
cdr3_length: 11
cdr3_aa: ASSFRENTEAF

v_call: TRBV6-5
cdr3_length: 11
cdr3_aa: ASWAGGNQPQH

v_call: TRBV18
cdr3_length: 12
cdr3_aa: ASSPAGAKNIQY

v_call: TRBV10-1
cdr3_length: 10
cdr3_aa: ASSESENEQF

v_call: TRBV4-1
cdr3_length: 14
cdr3_aa: ASSQVGTGNTDTQY

v_call: TRBV5-4
cdr3_length: 13
cdr3_aa: ASSGALGQAYEQY

v_call: TRBV9
cdr3_length: 13
cdr3_aa: ASSVGLAAPYEQY

v_call: TRBV5-1
cdr3_length: 13
cdr3_aa: ASSLAGTGGPKQY

v_call: TRBV28
cdr3_length: 13
cdr3_aa: ASTPQTGGNSPLH

v_call: TRBV15
cdr3_length: 15
cdr3_aa: ATSRDKETPRYYGYT

v_call: TRBV7-2
cdr3_length: 12
cdr3_aa: ASSSPSQSYEQY

v_call: TRBV10-2
cdr3_length: 13
cdr3_aa: ASSEIAEATYEQY

v_call: TRBV6-6
cdr3_length: 13
cdr3_aa: ASSLSRQTNTEAF

v_call: TRBV30
cdr3_length: 9
cdr3_aa: AWIFTGRYT

v_call: TRBV30
cdr3_length: 10
cdr3_aa: AWRADRGPQY